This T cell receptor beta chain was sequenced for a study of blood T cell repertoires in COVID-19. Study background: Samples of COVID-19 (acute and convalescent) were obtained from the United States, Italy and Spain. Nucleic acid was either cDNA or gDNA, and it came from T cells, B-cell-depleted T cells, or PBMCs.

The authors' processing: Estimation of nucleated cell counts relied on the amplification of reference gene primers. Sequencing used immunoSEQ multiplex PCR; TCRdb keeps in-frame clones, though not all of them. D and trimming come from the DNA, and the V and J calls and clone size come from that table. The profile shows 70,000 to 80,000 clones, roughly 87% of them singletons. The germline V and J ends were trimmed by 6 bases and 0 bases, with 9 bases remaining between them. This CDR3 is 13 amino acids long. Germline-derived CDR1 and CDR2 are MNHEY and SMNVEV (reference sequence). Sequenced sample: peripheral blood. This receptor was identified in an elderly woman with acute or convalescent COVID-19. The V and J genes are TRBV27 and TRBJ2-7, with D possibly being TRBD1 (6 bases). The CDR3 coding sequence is TGTGCCAGCAGGAAGGACAGCTCCTACGAGCAGTACTTC. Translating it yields CASRKDSSYEQYF.